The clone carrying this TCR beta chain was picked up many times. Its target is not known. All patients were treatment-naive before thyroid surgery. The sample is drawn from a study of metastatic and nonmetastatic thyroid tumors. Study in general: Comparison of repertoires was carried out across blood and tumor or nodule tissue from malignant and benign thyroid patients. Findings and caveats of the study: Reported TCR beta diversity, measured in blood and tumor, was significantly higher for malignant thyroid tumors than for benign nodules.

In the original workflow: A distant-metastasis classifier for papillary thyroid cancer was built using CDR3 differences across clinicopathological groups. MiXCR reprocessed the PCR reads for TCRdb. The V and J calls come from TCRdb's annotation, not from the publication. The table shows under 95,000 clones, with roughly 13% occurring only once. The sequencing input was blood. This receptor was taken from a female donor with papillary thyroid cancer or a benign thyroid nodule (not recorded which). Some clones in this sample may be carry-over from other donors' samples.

CDR3 sequence (DNA): TGTGCCAGCAGCCAAAGGGGGGTTAATTCACCCCTCCACTTT. Protein: CASSQRGVNSPLHF. The chain has TRBV3-1 and TRBJ1-6; D may be TRBD1 (6 bases). V was trimmed by 2 bases and J by 6 bases, leaving 8 bases between them. The V gene's germline CDR1 is LGHDT and CDR2 YNNKEL (reference sequence). The CDR3 covers 14 residues.